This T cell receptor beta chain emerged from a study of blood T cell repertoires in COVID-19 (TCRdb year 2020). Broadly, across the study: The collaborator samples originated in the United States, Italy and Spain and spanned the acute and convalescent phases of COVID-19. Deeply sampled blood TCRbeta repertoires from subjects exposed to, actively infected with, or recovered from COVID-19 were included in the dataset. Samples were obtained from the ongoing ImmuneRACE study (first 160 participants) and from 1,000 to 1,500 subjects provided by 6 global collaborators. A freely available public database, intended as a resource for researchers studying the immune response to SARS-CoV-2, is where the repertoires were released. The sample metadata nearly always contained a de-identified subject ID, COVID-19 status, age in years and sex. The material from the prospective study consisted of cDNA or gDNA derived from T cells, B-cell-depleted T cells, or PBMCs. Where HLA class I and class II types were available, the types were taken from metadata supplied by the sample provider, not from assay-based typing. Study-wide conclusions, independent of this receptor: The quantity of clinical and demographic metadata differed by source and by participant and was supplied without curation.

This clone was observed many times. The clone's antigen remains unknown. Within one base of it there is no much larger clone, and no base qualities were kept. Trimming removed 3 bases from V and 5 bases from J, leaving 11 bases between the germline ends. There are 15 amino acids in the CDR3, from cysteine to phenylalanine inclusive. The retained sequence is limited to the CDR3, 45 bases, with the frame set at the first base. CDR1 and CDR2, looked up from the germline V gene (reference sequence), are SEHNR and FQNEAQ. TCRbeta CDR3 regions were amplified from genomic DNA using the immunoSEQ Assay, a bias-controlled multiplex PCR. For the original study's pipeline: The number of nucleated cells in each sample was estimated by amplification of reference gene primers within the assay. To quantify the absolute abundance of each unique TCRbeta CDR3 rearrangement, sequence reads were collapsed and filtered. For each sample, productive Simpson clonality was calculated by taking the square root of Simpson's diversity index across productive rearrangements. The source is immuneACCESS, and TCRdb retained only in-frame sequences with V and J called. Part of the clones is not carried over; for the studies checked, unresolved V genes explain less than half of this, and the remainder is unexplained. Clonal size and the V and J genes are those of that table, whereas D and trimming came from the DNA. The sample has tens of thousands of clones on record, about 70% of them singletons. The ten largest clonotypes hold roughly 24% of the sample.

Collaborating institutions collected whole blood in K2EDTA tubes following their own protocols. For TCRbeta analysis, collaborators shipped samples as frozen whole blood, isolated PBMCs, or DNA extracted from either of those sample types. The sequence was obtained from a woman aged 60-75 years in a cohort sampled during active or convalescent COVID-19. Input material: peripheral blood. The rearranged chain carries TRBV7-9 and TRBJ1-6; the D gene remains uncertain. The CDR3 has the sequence CASSFFGPHNSPLHF. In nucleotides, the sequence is TGTGCCAGCAGCTTTTTTGGGCCGCATAATTCACCCCTCCACTTT.